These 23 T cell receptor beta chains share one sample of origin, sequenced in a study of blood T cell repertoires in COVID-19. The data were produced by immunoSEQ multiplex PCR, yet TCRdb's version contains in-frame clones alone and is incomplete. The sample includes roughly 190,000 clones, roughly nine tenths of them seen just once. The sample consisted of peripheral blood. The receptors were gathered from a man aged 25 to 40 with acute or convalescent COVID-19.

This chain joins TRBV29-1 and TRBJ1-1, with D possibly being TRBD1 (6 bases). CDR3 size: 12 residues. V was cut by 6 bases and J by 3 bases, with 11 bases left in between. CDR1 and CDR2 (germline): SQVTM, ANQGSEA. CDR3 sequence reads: CSVQGSHTEAFF. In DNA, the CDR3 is TGCAGCGTCCAGGGGTCGCACACTGAAGCTTTCTTT.

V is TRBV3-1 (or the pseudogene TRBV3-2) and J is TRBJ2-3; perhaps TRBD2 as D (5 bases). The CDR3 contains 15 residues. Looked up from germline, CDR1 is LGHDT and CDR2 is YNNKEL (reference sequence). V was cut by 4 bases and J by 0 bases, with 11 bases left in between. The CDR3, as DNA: TGTGCCAGCAGCCCAACTAGAGGGAGCACAGATACGCAGTATTTT. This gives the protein CASSPTRGSTDTQYF.

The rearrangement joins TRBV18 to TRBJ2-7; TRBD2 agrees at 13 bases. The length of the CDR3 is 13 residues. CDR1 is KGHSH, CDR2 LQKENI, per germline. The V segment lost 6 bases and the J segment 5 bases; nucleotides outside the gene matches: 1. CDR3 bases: TGTGCCAGCTCCGGACTAGCGGGAGACGAGCAGTACTTC. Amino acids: CASSGLAGDEQYF.

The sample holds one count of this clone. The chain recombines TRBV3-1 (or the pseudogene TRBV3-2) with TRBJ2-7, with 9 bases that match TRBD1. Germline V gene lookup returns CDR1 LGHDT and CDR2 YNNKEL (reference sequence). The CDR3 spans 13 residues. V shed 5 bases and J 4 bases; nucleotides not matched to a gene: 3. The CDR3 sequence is CASSSGQGYEQYF. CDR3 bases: TGTGCCAGCAGCTCGGGACAGGGTTACGAGCAGTACTTC.

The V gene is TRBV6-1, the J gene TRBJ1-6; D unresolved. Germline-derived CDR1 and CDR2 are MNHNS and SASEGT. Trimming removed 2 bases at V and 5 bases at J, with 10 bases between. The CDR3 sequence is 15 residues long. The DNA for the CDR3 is TGTGCCAGCAGTGAATCCGAACTGGATAATTCACCCCTCCACTTT. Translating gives CASSESELDNSPLHF.

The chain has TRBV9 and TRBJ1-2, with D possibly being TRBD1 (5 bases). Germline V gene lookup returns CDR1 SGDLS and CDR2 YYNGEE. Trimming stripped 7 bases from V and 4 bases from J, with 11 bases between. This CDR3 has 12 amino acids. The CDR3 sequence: CASSQDVYGYTF. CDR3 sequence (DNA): TGTGCCAGCTCACAGGATGTCTATGGCTACACCTTC.

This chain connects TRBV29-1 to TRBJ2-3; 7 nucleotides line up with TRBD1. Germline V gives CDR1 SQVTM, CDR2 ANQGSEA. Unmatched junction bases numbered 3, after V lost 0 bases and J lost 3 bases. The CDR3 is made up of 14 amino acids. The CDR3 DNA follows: TGCAGCGTTGAAGAATACAGGGGAACAGATACGCAGTATTTT. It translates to CSVEEYRGTDTQYF.

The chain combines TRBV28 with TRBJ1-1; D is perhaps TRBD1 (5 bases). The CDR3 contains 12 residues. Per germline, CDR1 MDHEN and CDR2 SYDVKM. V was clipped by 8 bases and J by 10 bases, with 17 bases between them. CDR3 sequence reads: CASAVGGKRAFF. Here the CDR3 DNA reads TGTGCCAGCGCTGTGGGGGGAAAGCGAGCTTTCTTT.

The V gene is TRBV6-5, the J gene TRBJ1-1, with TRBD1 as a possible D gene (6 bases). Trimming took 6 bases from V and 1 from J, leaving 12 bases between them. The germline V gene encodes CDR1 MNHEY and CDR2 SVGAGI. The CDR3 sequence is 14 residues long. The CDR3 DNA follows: TGTGCCAGCAGAACAGGGCTGACGAACACTGAAGCTTTCTTT. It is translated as CASRTGLTNTEAFF.

This CDR3 reads CASSSGASGGLYTQYF. DNA of the CDR3: TGTGCCAGTTCCAGTGGGGCTAGCGGGGGGTTGTATACGCAGTATTTT. The chain couples TRBV19 to TRBJ2-3, with TRBD2 identical over 11 bases. The length of the CDR3 is 16 residues. Germline loops: CDR1 LNHDA, CDR2 SQIVND (reference sequence). V lost 8 bases and J lost 7; bases outside the gene matches: 14.

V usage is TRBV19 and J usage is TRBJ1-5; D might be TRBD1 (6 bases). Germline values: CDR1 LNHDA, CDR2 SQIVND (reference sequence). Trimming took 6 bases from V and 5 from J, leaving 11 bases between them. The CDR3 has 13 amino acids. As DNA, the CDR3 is TGTGCCAGTAGAGACAGGCCCGATCAGCCCCAGCATTTT. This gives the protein CASRDRPDQPQHF.

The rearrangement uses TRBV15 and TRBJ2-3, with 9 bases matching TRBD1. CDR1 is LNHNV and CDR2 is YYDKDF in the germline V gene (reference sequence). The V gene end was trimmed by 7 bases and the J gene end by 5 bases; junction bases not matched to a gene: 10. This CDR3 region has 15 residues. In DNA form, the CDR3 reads TGTGCCACCAAAGGGGGGGGACAGGGTATAGATACGCAGTATTTT. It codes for CATKGGGQGIDTQYF.

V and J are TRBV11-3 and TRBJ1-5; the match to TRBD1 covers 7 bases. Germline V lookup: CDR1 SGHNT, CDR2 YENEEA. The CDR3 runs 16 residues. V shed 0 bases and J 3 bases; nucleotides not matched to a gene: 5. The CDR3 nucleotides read TGTGCCAGCAGCTTAGAGACAGGGTTTCCCAATCAGCCCCAGCATTTT. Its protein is CASSLETGFPNQPQHF. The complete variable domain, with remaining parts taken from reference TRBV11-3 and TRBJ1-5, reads EAGVVQSPRYKIIEKKQPVAFWCNPISGHNTLYWYLQNLGQGPELLIRYENEEAVDDSQLPKDRFSAERLKGVDSTLKIQPAELGDSAVYLCASSLETGFPNQPQHFGDGTRLSIL.

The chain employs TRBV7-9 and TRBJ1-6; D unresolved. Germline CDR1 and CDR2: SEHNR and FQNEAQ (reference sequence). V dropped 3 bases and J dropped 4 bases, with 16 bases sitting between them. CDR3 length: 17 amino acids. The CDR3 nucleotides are TGTGCCAGCAGCTTTGAAGCCGGACTAACGTATAATTCACCCCTCCACTTT. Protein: CASSFEAGLTYNSPLHF.

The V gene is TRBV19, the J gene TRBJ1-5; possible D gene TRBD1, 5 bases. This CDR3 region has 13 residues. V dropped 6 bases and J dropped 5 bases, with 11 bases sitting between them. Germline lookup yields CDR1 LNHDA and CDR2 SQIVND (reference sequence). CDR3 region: CASRRGLYQPQHF. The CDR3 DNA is TGTGCCAGTAGGCGGGGGTTATATCAGCCCCAGCATTTT.

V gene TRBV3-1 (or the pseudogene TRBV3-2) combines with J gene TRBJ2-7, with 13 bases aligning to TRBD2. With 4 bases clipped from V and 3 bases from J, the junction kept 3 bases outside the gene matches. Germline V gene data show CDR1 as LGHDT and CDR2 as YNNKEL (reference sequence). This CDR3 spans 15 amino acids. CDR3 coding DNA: TGTGCCAGCAGCCGGGGACTAGCGGGGATCTACGAGCAGTACTTC. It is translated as CASSRGLAGIYEQYF.

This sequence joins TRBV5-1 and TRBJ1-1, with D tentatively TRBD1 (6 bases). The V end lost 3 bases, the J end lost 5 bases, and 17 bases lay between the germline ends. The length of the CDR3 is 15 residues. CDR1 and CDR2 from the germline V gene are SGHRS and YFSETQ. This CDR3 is CASSSNGQLGTEAFF. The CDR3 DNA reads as TGCGCCAGCAGCTCGAATGGACAGCTCGGAACTGAAGCTTTCTTT.

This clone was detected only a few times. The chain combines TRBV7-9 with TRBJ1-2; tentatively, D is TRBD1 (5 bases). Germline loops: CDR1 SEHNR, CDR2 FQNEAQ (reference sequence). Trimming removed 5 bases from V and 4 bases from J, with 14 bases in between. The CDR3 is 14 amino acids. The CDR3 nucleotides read TGTGCCAGCAGCAAAGCCGACAGATCCTATGGCTACACCTTC. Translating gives CASSKADRSYGYTF.

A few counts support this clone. CDR3 sequence reads: CASSDSSYEQYF. The CDR3 nucleotides are TGCGCCAGCTCGGACAGCTCCTACGAGCAGTACTTC. This chain links TRBV5-1 with TRBJ2-7; tentatively, D is TRBD1 (6 bases). This CDR3 is built from 12 residues. Trimming stripped 7 bases from V and 0 bases from J, with 8 bases between. Germline CDR1 SGHRS, CDR2 YFSETQ.

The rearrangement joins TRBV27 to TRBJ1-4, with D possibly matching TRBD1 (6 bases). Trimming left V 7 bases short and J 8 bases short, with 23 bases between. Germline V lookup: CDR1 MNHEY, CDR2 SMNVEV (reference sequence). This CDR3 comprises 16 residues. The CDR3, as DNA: TGTGCCAGCAAATTAAGGCCGGGCAGGGGAAAAGAAAAACTGTTTTTT. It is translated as CASKLRPGRGKEKLFF.

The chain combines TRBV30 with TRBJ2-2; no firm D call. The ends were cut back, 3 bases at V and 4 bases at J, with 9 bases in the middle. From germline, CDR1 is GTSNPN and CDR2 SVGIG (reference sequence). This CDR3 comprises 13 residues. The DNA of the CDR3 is TGTGCCTGGAGCGTGCGGTCCACCGGGGAGCTGTTTTTT. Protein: CAWSVRSTGELFF.

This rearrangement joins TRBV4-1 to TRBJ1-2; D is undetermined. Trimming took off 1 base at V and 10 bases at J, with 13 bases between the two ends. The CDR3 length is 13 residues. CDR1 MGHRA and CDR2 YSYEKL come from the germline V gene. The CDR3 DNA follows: TGCGCCAGCAGCCAAGGGGCAGGCTTTGACTACACCTTC. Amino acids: CASSQGAGFDYTF.

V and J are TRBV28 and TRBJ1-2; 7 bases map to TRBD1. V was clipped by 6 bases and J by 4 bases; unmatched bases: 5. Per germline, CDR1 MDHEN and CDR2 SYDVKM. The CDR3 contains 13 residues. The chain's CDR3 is CASRLQGSYGYTF. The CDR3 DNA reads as TGTGCCAGCAGATTACAGGGGTCCTATGGCTACACCTTC.